Listed here is a single T cell receptor beta chain. Its antigen remains unidentified. Other DNA sequences in this specimen translate into the identical CDR3. This specimen comes from a study of PD-1 blockade in classical Hodgkin lymphoma. Findings and limits, study-wide: Researchers reported that CD4+ TCR diversity, though not CD8+, rose significantly by C4D1. The origin of the repertoire differences remains undefined, with disease activity or prior therapy as possible causes. Complete responders' diversity at baseline resembled that of newly diagnosed patients.

Patients all relapsed after autologous stem cell transplantation, and there was variation in brentuximab vedotin exposure. Best responses were complete response, partial response or progressive disease. CDR1 and CDR2 from the germline V gene are SQVTM and ANQGSEA. Between the trimmed V and J ends, which lost 7 bases and 0 bases, there was a span of 16 bases. CDR3 size: 15 residues. Libraries were prepared by immunoSEQ multiplex PCR; TCRdb keeps only in-frame clonotypes and omits some of them. The sample comprises about 94,000 clones, 80% to 90% of which are singletons, and around 10% rests with the top ten.

This chain connects TRBV29-1 to TRBJ2-1; D is possibly TRBD1 or TRBD2 (5 bases each). The material was peripheral blood mononuclear cells (PBMCs), obtained before the second cycle of nivolumab. The sequence derives from a human donor with classical Hodgkin lymphoma. The CDR3 spells CSEGKYGVSYNEQFF. CDR3 nucleotides: TGCAGCGAGGGGAAATACGGGGTCTCCTACAATGAGCAGTTCTTC.